The table lists the clone carrying this TCR beta chain with a count of one. This sample is drawn from a study of blood T cell repertoires in COVID-19. As for the study in general: Italy, Spain and the United States were the sources of the convalescent and acute COVID-19 samples. PBMCs, B-cell-depleted T cells, or T cells were the source of the cDNA or gDNA that made up the material.

Study processing details: Amplifying reference gene primers gave estimates of nucleated cell counts. The assay was immunoSEQ multiplex PCR, and TCRdb's table has in-frame clones only and misses some. Clonal size and the V and J genes are those of that table, whereas D and trimming came from the DNA. The sample has more than 95,000 clones, roughly 90% seen once. With 0 bases clipped from V and 5 bases from J, the junction kept 2 bases outside the gene matches. From germline, CDR1 is SGDLS and CDR2 YYNGEE. The CDR3 extends over 14 amino acids. The chain is built from TRBV9 and TRBJ2-1, with 7 positions matching TRBD1. The receptor was derived from a man aged 50-59 years with acute or convalescent COVID-19. Material for sequencing was peripheral blood. In DNA, the CDR3 is TGTGCCAGCAGCGTAGGGGACAGCCACAATGAGCAGTTCTTC. This codes for CASSVGDSHNEQFF.